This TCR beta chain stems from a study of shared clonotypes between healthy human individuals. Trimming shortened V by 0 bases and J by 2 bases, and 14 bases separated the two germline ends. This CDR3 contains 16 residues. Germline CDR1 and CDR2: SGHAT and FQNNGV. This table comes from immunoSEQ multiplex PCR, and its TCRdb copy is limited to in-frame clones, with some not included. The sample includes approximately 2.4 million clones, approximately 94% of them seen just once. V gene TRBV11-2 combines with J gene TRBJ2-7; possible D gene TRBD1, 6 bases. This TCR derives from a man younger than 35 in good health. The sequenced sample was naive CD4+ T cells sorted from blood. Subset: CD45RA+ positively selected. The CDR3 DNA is TGTGCCAGCAGCTTAGATCAGGGACATTTCCCCTACGAGCAGTACTTC. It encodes CASSLDQGHFPYEQYF.